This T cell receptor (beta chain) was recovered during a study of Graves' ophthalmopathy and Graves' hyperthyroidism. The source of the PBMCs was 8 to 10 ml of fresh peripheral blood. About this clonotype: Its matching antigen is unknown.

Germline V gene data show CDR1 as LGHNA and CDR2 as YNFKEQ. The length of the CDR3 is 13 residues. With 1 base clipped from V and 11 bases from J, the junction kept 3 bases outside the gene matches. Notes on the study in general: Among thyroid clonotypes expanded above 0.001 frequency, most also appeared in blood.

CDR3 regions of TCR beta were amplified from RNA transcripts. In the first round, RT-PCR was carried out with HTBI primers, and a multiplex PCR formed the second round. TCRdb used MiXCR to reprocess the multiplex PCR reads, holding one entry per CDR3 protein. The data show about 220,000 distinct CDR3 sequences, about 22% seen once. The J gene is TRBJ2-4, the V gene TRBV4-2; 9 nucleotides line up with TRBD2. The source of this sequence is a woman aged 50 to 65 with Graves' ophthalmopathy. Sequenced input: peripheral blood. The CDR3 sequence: CASSQGTSDLQYF. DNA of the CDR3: TGTGCCAGCAGCCAAGGGACTAGCGATCTTCAGTACTTC.